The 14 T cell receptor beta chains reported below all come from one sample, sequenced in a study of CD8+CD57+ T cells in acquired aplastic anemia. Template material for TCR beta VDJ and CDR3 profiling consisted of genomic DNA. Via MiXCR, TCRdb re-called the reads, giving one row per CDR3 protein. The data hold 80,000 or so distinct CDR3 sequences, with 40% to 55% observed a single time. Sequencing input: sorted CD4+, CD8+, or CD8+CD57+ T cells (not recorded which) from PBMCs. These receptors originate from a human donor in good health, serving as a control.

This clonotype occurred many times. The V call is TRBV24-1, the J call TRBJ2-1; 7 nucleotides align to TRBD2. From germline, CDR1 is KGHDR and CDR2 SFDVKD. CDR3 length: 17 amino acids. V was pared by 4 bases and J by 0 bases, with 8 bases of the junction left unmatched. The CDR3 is CATSDPTSAASYNEQFF. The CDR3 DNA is TGTGCCACCAGTGACCCAACTAGCGCCGCCTCCTACAATGAGCAGTTCTTC.

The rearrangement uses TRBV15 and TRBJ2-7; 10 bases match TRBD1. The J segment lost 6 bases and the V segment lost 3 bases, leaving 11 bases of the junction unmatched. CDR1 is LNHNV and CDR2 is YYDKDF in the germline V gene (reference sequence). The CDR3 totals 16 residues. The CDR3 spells CATSSLSGQGLGEQYF. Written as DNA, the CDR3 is TGTGCCACCAGCAGCCTCTCGGGACAGGGGCTCGGCGAGCAGTACTTC.

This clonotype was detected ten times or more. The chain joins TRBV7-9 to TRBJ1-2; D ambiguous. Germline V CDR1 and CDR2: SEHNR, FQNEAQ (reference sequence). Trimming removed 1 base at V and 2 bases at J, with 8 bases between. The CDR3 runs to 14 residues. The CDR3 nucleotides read TGTGCCAGCAGCTTAGGTGAGGGAAACTATGGCTACACCTTC. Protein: CASSLGEGNYGYTF.

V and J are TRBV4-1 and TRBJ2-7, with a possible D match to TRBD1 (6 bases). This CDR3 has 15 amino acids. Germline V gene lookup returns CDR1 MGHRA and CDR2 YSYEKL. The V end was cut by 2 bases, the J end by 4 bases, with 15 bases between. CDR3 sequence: CASSQSPTGLYEQYF. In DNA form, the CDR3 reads TGCGCCAGCAGCCAATCACCTACAGGGCTGTACGAGCAGTACTTC.

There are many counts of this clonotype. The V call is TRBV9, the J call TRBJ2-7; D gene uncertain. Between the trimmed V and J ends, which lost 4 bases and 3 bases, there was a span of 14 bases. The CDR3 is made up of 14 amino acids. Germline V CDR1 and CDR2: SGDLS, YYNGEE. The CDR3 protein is CASSSAQWGYEQYF. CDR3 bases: TGTGCCAGCAGCTCCGCGCAGTGGGGCTACGAGCAGTACTTC.

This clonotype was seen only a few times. The CDR3 nucleotides are TGTGCCAGCAGCCCCCCCCGTGGGCAGGGGGCCGCTTTCTTT. Its translation is CASSPPRGQGAAFF. The J gene is TRBJ1-1, the V gene TRBV9; TRBD1 aligns across 8 bases. This CDR3 region has 14 residues. J gave up 11 bases and V 4 bases, and 13 bases lay outside the gene matches. Germline V gene lookup returns CDR1 SGDLS and CDR2 YYNGEE. Drawing the rest from reference TRBV9 and TRBJ1-1, the complete variable domain is DSGVTQTPKHLITATGQRVTLRCSPRSGDLSVYWYQQSLDQGLQFLIQYYNGEERAKGNILERFSAQQFPDLHSELNLSSLELGDSALYFCASSPPRGQGAAFFGQGTRLTVV.

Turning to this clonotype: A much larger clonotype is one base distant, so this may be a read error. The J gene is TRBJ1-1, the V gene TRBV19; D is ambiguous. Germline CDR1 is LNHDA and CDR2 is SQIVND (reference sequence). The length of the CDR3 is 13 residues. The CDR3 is CVSSPVSNTEAFF. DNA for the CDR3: TGTGTCAGTAGCCCAGTCTCGAACACTGAAGCTTTCTTT.

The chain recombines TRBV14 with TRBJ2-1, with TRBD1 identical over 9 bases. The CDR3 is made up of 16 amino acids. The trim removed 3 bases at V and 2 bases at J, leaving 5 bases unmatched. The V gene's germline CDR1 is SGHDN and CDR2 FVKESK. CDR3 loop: CASSQETGGPYNEQFF. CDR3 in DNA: TGTGCCAGCAGCCAGGAGACAGGGGGGCCCTACAATGAGCAGTTCTTC.

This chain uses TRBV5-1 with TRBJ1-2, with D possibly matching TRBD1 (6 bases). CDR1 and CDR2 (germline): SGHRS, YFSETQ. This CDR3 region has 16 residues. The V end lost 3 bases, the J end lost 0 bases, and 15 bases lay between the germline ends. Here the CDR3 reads CASSSRTESPNYGYTF. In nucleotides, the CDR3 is TGCGCCAGCAGCTCCCGGACAGAAAGTCCTAACTATGGCTACACCTTC.

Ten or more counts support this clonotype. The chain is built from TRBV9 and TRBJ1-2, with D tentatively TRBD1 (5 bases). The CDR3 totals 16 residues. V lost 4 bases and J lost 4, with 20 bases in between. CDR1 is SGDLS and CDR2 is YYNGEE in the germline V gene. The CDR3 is CASSSDGARSSYGYTF. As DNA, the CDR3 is TGTGCCAGCAGCTCAGACGGGGCCAGGTCCTCCTATGGCTACACCTTC.

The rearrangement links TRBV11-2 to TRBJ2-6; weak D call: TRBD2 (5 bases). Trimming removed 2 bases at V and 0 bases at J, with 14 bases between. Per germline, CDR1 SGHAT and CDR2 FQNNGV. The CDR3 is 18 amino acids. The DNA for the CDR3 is TGTGCCAGCAGCTTACTTCCAGGACTTTACTCTGGGGCCAACGTCCTGACTTTC. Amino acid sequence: CASSLLPGLYSGANVLTF.

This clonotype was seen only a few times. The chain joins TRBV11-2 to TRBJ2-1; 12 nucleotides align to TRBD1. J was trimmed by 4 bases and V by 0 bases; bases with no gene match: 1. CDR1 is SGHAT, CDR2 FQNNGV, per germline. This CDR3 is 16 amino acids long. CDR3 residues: CASSLEGQGAYNEQFF. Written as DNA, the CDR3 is TGTGCCAGCAGCTTAGAGGGACAGGGGGCATACAATGAGCAGTTCTTC. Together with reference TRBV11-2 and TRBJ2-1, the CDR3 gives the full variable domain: EAGVAQSPRYKIIEKRQSVAFWCNPISGHATLYWYQQILGQGPKLLIQFQNNGVVDDSQLPKDRFSAERLKGVDSTLKIQPAKLEDSAVYLCASSLEGQGAYNEQFFGPGTRLTVL.

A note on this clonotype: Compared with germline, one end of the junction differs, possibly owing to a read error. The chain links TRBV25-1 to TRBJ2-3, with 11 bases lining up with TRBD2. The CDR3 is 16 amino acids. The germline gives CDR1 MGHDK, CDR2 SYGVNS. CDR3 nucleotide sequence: TGTGCCAGCAGCACTCTCCTAGCGGGGGGCACAGGTACGCAGTATTTT. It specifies CASSTLLAGGTGTQYF.

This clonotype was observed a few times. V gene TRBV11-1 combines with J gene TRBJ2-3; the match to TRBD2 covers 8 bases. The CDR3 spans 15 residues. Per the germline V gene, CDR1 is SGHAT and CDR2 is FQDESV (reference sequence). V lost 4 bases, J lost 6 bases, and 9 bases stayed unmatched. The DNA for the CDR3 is TGTGCCAGCAGCTCACGAGCGGGAGCGGGTGATACGCAGTATTTT. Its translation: CASSSRAGAGDTQYF.